The rows below give T cell receptor beta chains drawn from one sample of a study of T-cell memory formation after mild COVID-19. TCRdb reprocessed the 5' RACE reads with MiXCR, giving one entry per CDR3 protein. Of roughly 370,000 distinct CDR3 sequences listed, 15% to 20% are singletons. Sequenced material: PBMCs or a T cell subset sorted from them (not recorded which). These receptors all come from a man in his late teens or twenties who had mild COVID-19 (a few samples of this study predate the infection). Cell type and time point are not known. Both conserved end residues are part of each CDR3. A D gene is named only where the DNA matches it firmly. Size is omitted from some rows. Given values are once, few, many or a class for expanded clones.

j_call v_call clone_size d_call cdr3_nt cdr3_aa
TRBJ2-2 TRBV29-1 . TRBD1 TGCAGCGTTTGCGACAGGGGGTCCGGGGAGCTGTTTTTT CSVCDRGSGELFF
TRBJ1-3 TRBV4-1 few . TGCGCCAGCAGCCCCCGCAGAACATTGGAAAACACCATATATTTT CASSPRRTLENTIYF
TRBJ1-6 TRBV7-6 few . TGTGCCAGCAGCCCCGAGGGAGGAGGGGGACATTCACCCCTCCACTTT CASSPEGGGGHSPLHF
TRBJ1-2 TRBV6-6 few . TGTGCCAGCAGTTACGGAAGGGTAGGGGACCTCTATGGCTACACCTTC CASSYGRVGDLYGYTF
TRBJ2-5 TRBV3-1 . . TGTGCCAGCAGCCTAGCTGTCCGACAGACCCAGTACTTC CASSLAVRQTQYF
TRBJ1-6 TRBV28 . . TGTGCCAGCATCCCGGGAGGGCGGGACTTT CASIPGGRDF
TRBJ2-5 TRBV5-6 few TRBD2 TGTGCCAGCAGCTCCTGGGAGGGACGGGAGACCCAGTACTTC CASSSWEGRETQYF
TRBJ1-1 TRBV7-9 . . TGTGCCAGCAGCTTGTTACCAGAGAACACTGAAGCTTTCTTT CASSLLPENTEAFF
TRBJ1-5 TRBV20-1 few TRBD1 TGCAGTGCTTTGGACAGGGGCGGATATCAGCCCCAGCATTTT CSALDRGGYQPQHF
TRBJ1-1 TRBV30 . . TGTGCCTGGATGCTGGATATGAACACTGAAGCTTTCTTT CAWMLDMNTEAFF
TRBJ2-7 TRBV20-1 . TRBD2 TGCAGTGCGGAAAGTAGGACGGGGGGCTACGAGCAGTACTTC CSAESRTGGYEQYF
TRBJ2-1 TRBV5-6 . . TGTGCCAGCGGGGTCATAGCGTCCGGGTCGGCTGAGCAGTTCTTC CASGVIASGSAEQFF
TRBJ1-1 TRBV12-3/TRBV12-4 . TRBD1 TGTGCCAGCAGAGGGACAGCTGAAGCTTTCTTT CASRGTAEAFF
TRBJ2-6 TRBV19 few . TGTGCCAGTAGTGATTCGGCGGCGGGGAACTCTGGGGCCAACGTCCTGACTTTC CASSDSAAGNSGANVLTF
TRBJ2-7 TRBV20-1 . . TGCAGTGCCCGTAGGGACCTAGGGGACGAGCAGTACTTC CSARRDLGDEQYF
TRBJ2-5 TRBV29-1 . . TGCAGCGCCACCCCGTCTCCAAGCGGGACCCAGTACTTC CSATPSPSGTQYF
TRBJ2-7 TRBV7-3 few . TGTGCCAGCAGCTTTAAGGGGGGAAGCTCCTACGAGCAGTACTTC CASSFKGGSSYEQYF
TRBJ2-3 TRBV2 . . TGTGCCAGCAGTGAACCTAGTTCAGATACGCAGTATTTT CASSEPSSDTQYF
TRBJ1-5 TRBV11-2 . . TGTGCCAGCAGCTTTGAGAGGAATCAGCCCCAGCATTTT CASSFERNQPQHF
TRBJ2-2 TRBV6-2/TRBV6-3 . TRBD2 TGTGCCAGCACCAACCGGGGAGGGAAAGGCACCGGGGAGCTGTTTTTT CASTNRGGKGTGELFF
TRBJ2-2 TRBV24-1 . . TGTGCCACCAGTGACCCATCGGACGGGGCCGGGGAGCTGTTTTTT CATSDPSDGAGELFF
TRBJ2-3 TRBV10-1 . . TGCGCCAGCAGTGGATCGGGGGCTAGCGTCGGAGATACGCAGTATTTT CASSGSGASVGDTQYF
TRBJ2-3 TRBV9 . TRBD1 TGTGCCAGCAGAACCGGGACAGGGGTCACAGATACGCAGTATTTT CASRTGTGVTDTQYF
TRBJ2-7 TRBV29-1 few TRBD2 TGCAGCGTTGAAGGGCGAACTAGCGGGGGGACCGAAGGGTACGAGCAGTACTTC CSVEGRTSGGTEGYEQYF
TRBJ1-4 TRBV6-6 . . TGTGCCAGCAGCCAGGGCGGCCAGGTTGTTTTGGAAAAACTGTTTTTT CASSQGGQVVLEKLFF
TRBJ2-3 TRBV5-1 many . TGTGCCAGCAGTTTAGGGGGGCCTACAGATACGCAGTATTTT CASSLGGPTDTQYF
TRBJ2-2 TRBV29-1 . . TGCAGCGCTATGACGGAAGTTAACACCGGGGAGCTGTTTTTT CSAMTEVNTGELFF
TRBJ1-1 TRBV4-3 . . TGCGCCAGCAGCCAGATGACAGTGACGAACACTGAAGCTTTCTTT CASSQMTVTNTEAFF